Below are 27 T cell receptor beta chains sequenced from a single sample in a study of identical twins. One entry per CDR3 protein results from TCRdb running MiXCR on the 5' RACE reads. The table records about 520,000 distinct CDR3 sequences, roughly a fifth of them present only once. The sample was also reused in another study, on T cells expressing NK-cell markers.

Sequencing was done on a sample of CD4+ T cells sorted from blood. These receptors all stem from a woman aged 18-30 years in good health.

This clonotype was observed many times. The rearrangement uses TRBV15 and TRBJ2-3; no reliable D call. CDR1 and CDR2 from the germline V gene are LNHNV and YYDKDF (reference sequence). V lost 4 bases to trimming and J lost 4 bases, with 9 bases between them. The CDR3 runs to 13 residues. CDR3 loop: CATSNSPPDTQYF. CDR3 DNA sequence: TGTGCCACCAGCAATTCGCCGCCAGATACGCAGTATTTT.

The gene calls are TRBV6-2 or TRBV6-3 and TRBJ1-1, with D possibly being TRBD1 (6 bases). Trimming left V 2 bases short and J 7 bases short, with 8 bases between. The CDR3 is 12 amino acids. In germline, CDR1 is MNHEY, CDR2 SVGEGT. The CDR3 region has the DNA TGTGCCAGCAGTTACCGACAGGTTGAAGCTTTCTTT. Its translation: CASSYRQVEAFF.

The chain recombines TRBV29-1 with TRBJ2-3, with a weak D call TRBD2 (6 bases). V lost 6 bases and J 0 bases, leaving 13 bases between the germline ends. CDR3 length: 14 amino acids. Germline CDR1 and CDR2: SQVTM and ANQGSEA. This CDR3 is CSVQRRGSTDTQYF. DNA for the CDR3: TGCAGCGTGCAAAGGAGGGGTAGCACAGATACGCAGTATTTT.

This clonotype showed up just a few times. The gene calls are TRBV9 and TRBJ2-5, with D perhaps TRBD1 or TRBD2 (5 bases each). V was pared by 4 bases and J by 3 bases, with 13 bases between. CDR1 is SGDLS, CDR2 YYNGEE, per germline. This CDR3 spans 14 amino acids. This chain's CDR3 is CASSLSGTKETQYF. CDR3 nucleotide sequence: TGTGCCAGCAGCCTTTCAGGGACGAAAGAGACCCAGTACTTC.

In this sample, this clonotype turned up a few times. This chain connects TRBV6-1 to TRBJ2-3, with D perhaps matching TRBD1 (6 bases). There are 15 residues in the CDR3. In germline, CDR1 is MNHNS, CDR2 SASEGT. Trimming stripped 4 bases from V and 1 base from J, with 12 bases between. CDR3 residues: CASSASRGGTDTQYF. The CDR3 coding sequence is TGTGCCAGCAGTGCGTCCAGGGGAGGCACAGATACGCAGTATTTT.

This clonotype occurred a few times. In nucleotides, the CDR3 is TGTGCCAGAAGTCCGGGACTAGGTGGCAATGAGCAGTTCTTC. It yields the protein CARSPGLGGNEQFF. The J gene is TRBJ2-1, the V gene TRBV2, with TRBD2 matching 8 bases. This CDR3 is 14 amino acids long. CDR1 is SNHLY and CDR2 is FYNNEI in the germline V gene. After removal of 9 bases from V and 6 bases from J, the junction contained 10 bases not matched to a gene.

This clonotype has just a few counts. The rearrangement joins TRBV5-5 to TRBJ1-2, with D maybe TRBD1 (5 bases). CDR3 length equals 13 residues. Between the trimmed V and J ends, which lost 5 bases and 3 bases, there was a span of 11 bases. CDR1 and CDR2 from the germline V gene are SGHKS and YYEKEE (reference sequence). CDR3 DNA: TGTGCCAGCAGGCATTTGACAGACTATGGCTACACCTTC. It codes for CASRHLTDYGYTF.

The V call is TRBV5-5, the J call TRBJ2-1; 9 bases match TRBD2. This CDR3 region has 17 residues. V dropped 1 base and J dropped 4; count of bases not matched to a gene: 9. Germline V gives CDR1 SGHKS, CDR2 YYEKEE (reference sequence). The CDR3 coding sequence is TGTGCCAGCAGCTTGATACCCCTAGCGGGGTCGTACAATGAGCAGTTCTTC. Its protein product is CASSLIPLAGSYNEQFF. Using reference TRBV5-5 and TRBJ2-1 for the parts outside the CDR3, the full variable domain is DAGVTQSPTHLIKTRGQQVTLRCSPISGHKSVSWYQQVLGQGPQFIFQYYEKEERGRGNFPDRFSARQFPNYSSELNVNALLLGDSALYLCASSLIPLAGSYNEQFFGPGTRLTVL.

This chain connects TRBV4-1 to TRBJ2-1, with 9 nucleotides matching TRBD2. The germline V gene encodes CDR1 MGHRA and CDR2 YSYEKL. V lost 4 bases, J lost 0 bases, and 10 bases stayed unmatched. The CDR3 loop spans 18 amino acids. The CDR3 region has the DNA TGCGCCAGCAGCCGTGGGCCTAGCGGGATTCTCTCCTACAATGAGCAGTTCTTC. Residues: CASSRGPSGILSYNEQFF.

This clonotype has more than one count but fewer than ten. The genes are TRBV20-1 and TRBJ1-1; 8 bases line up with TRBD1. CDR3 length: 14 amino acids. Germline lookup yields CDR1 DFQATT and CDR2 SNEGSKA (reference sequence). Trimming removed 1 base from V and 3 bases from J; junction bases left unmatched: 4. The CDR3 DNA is TGCAGTGCTAGAGGACAGGGGAAACACACTGAAGCTTTCTTT. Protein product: CSARGQGKHTEAFF.

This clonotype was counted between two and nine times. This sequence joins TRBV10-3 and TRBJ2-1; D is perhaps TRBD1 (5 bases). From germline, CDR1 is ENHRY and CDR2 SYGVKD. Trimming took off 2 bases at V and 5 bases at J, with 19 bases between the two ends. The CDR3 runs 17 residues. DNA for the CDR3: TGTGCCATCAGTGAGCCCCTAGGGGTAATCGGTAACAATGAGCAGTTCTTC. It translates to CAISEPLGVIGNNEQFF.

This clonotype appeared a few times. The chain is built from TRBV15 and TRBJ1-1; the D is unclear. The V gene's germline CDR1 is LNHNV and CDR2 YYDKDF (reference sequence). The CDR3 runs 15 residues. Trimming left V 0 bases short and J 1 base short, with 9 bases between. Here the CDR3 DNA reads TGTGCCACCAGCAGAGATCCGACCTCGAACACTGAAGCTTTCTTT. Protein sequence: CATSRDPTSNTEAFF.

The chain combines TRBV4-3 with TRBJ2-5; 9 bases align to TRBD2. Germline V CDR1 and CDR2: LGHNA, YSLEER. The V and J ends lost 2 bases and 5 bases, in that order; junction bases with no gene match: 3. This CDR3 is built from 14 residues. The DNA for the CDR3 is TGCGCCAGCAGCCAATCGACTAGCGGTGAGACCCAGTACTTC. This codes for CASSQSTSGETQYF.

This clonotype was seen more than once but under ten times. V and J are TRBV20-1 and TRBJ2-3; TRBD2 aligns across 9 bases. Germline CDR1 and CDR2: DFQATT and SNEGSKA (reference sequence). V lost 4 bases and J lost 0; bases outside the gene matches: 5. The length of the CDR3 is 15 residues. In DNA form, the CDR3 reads TGCAGTGCTAATCCCCTAGCGGGGAGCACAGATACGCAGTATTTT. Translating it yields CSANPLAGSTDTQYF.

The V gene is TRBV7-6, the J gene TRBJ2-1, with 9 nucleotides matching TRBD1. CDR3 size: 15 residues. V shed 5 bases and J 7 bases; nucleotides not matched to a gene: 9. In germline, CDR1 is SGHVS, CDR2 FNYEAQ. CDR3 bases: TGTGCCAGCAGCCGCCCCGGGACAGGGACGAATGAGCAGTTCTTC. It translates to CASSRPGTGTNEQFF. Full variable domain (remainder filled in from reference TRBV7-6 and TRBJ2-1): GAGVSQSPRYKVTKRGQDVALRCDPISGHVSLYWYRQALGQGPEFLTYFNYEAQQDKSGLPNDRFSAERPEGSISTLTIQRTEQRDSAMYRCASSRPGTGTNEQFFGPGTRLTVL.

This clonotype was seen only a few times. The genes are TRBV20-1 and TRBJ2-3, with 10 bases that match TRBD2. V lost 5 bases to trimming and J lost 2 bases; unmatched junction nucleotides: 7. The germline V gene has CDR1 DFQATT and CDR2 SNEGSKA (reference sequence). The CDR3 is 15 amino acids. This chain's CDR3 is CSAGATSGNTDTQYF. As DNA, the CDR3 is TGCAGTGCTGGGGCAACTAGCGGGAACACAGATACGCAGTATTTT.

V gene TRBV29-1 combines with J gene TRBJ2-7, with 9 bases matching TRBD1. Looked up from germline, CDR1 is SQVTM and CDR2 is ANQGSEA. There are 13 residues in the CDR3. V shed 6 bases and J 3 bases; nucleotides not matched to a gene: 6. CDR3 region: CSVSGGQGYEQYF. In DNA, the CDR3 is TGCAGCGTCTCCGGGGGACAGGGCTACGAGCAGTACTTC.

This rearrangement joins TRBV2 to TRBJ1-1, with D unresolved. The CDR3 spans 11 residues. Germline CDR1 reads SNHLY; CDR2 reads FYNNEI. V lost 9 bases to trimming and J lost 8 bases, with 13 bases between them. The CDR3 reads CASVGRREAFF. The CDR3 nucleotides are TGTGCCAGTGTAGGACGGAGGGAAGCTTTCTTT.

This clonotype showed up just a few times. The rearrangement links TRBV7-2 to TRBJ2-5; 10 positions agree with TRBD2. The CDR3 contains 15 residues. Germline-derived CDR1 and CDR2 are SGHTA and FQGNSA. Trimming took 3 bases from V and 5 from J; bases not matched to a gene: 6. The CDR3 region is CASSFSAGGVETQYF. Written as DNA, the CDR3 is TGTGCCAGCAGCTTTTCAGCGGGAGGGGTGGAGACCCAGTACTTC.

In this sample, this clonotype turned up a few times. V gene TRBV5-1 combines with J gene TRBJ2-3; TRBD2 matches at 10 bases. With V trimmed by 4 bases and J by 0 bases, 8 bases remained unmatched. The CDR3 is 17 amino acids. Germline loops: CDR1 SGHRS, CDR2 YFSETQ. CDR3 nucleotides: TGCGCCAGCAGCCGCGCGCTAGCGGGGGTGAGCACAGATACGCAGTATTTT. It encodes CASSRALAGVSTDTQYF. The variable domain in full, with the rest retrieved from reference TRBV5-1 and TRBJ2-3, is KAGVTQTPRYLIKTRGQQVTLSCSPISGHRSVSWYQQTPGQGLQFLFEYFSETQRNKGNFPGRFSGRQFSNSRSEMNVSTLELGDSALYLCASSRALAGVSTDTQYFGPGTRLTVL.

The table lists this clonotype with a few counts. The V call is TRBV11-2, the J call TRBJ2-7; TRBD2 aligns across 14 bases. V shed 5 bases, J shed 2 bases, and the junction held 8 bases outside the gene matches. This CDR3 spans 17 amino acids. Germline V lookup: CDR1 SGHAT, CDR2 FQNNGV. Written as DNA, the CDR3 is TGTGCCAGCAGCCATGGGACTAGCGGGAGTGTGACCTACGAGCAGTACTTC. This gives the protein CASSHGTSGSVTYEQYF.

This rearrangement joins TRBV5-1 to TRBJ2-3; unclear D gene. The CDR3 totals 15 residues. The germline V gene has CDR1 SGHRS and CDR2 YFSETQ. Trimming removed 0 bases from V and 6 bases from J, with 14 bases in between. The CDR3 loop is CASSLGLSLSDTQYF. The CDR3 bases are TGCGCCAGCAGCTTGGGACTGTCTCTCTCGGATACGCAGTATTTT. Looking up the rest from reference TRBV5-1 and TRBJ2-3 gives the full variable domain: KAGVTQTPRYLIKTRGQQVTLSCSPISGHRSVSWYQQTPGQGLQFLFEYFSETQRNKGNFPGRFSGRQFSNSRSEMNVSTLELGDSALYLCASSLGLSLSDTQYFGPGTRLTVL.

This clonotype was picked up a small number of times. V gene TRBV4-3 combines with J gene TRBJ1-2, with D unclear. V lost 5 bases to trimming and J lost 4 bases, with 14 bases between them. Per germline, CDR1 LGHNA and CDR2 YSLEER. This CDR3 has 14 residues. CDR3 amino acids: CASSAKAGIYGYTF. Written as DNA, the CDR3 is TGCGCCAGCAGCGCTAAGGCGGGGATCTATGGCTACACCTTC.

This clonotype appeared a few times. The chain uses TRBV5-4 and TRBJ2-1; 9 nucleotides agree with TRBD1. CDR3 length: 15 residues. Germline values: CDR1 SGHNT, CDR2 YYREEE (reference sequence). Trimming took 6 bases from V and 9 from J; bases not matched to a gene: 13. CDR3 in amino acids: CASTPDGGQGGEQFF. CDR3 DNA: TGTGCCAGCACCCCGGATGGGGGACAGGGTGGTGAGCAGTTCTTC. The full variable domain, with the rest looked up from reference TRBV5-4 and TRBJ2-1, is ETGVTQSPTHLIKTRGQQVTLRCSSQSGHNTVSWYQQALGQGPQFIFQYYREEENGRGNFPPRFSGLQFPNYSSELNVNALELDDSALYLCASTPDGGQGGEQFFGPGTRLTVL.

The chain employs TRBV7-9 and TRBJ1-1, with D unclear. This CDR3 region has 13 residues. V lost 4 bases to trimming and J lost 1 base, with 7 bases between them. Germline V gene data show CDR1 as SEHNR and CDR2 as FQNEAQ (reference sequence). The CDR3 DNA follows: TGTGCCAGCAGCTCCAACTCGAACACTGAAGCTTTCTTT. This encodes CASSSNSNTEAFF.

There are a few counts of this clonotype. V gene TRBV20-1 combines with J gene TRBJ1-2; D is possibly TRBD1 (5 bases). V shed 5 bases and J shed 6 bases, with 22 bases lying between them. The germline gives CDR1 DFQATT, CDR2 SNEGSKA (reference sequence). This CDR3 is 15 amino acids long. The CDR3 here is CSAGGSSASHHGYTF. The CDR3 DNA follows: TGCAGTGCTGGGGGATCAAGCGCTTCTCACCATGGCTACACCTTC.

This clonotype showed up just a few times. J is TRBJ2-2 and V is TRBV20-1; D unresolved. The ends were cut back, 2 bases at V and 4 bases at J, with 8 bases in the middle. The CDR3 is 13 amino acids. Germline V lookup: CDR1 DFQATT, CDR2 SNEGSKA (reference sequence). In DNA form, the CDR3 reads TGCAGTGCTAGAACCGTCTCCACCGGGGAGCTGTTTTTT. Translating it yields CSARTVSTGELFF.